This T cell receptor (beta chain) is from a study of cytomegalovirus exposure and HLA in healthy donors. Notes on the study in general: The authors confirmed in vitro that a few CMV-associated chains were specific for CMV antigens. Per published reports, the classifier diagnosed cytomegalovirus status with high specificity and sensitivity. Cytomegalovirus association was listed for approximately 160 TCR beta chains.

The donors were in the 120-subject validation cohort, distinct from the roughly 600-subject first cohort. The CDR3 loop spans 17 amino acids. V lost 6 bases and J lost 7; bases outside the gene matches: 15. Germline CDR1 is SGHVS and CDR2 is FQNEAQ. The method was immunoSEQ multiplex PCR; TCRdb's version includes in-frame clones alone and lacks a portion of them. Altogether about 120,000 clones are present, 95% to 97% being singletons, with the ten largest covering about 1.7%. About this clone itself: What it binds is not known.

This rearrangement joins TRBV7-8 to TRBJ1-4; 9 nucleotides line up with TRBD1. Material for sequencing was PBMCs. The origin of this receptor is a man in his late teens or twenties in good health and CMV-seronegative. In DNA form, the CDR3 reads TGTGCCAGCAGTTATCCGGGACAGGGACGTGAAAGTGAAAAACTGTTTTTT. The encoded protein is CASSYPGQGRESEKLFF.